The 9 T cell receptor beta chains below were found in one sample sequenced in a study of shared clonotypes between healthy human individuals. Profiled with immunoSEQ multiplex PCR; TCRdb holds only in-frame clones, not every one. The sample records some 2 million clones, roughly 94% being singletons. Material for sequencing was naive CD4+ T cells sorted from blood. As for subset: CD45RA+ positively selected. Receptors originate from a man aged 18 to 30 in good health.

The CDR3 spells CASSLDWTGELFF. DNA for the CDR3: TGTGCCAGCAGCTTAGACTGGACCGGGGAGCTGTTTTTT. The chain links TRBV11-2 to TRBJ2-2, with D uncertain. The CDR3 is made up of 13 amino acids. Germline-derived CDR1 and CDR2 are SGHAT and FQNNGV. Deletions cut 0 bases from V and 5 bases from J, with 4 bases between.

This chain uses TRBV30 with TRBJ2-5, with D possibly being TRBD2 (7 bases). The CDR3 spans 14 residues. Trimming removed 4 bases from V and 5 bases from J, with 17 bases in between. Germline values: CDR1 GTSNPN, CDR2 SVGIG (reference sequence). The CDR3: CAWMVWGGHETQYF. CDR3 sequence (DNA): TGTGCCTGGATGGTATGGGGGGGCCATGAGACCCAGTACTTC.

The rearrangement uses TRBV6-5 and TRBJ2-3; 8 bases align to TRBD1. This CDR3 is built from 15 residues. V dropped 5 bases and J dropped 3; count of bases not matched to a gene: 7. Per germline, CDR1 MNHEY and CDR2 SVGAGI. The CDR3 coding sequence is TGTGCCAGCAGTACACAGGGGGGTCGTACAGATACGCAGTATTTT. Translated, it gives CASSTQGGRTDTQYF.

J is TRBJ2-7 and V is TRBV7-2; 10 nucleotides match TRBD2. The CDR3 is made up of 15 amino acids. V gave up 4 bases and J gave up 3 bases; unmatched junction bases: 6. Germline CDR1 is SGHTA and CDR2 is FQGNSA. The DNA of the CDR3 is TGTGCCAGCAGCTCCTTAGCGGGAGGTGGCTACGAGCAGTACTTC. Translating gives CASSSLAGGGYEQYF.

V gene TRBV5-1 combines with J gene TRBJ2-3; 12 bases fit TRBD2. Germline-derived CDR1 and CDR2 are SGHRS and YFSETQ. The V and J ends lost 4 bases and 2 bases, in that order; junction bases with no gene match: 5. CDR3 length: 16 amino acids. The CDR3 protein is CASSITSGGFTDTQYF. CDR3 in DNA: TGCGCCAGCAGCATTACTAGCGGGGGGTTCACAGATACGCAGTATTTT.

The chain combines TRBV18 with TRBJ2-7, with D perhaps matching TRBD1 (5 bases). Trimming removed 0 bases from V and 6 bases from J, with 15 bases in between. The CDR3 has 15 residues. The germline V gene has CDR1 KGHSH and CDR2 LQKENI. The CDR3 DNA is TGTGCCAGCTCACCACCGCAACAGGTTCCGGGCGAGCAGTACTTC. It is translated as CASSPPQQVPGEQYF.

This chain joins TRBV15 and TRBJ1-5, with D possibly being TRBD1 (5 bases). The CDR3 has 16 amino acids. Germline V lookup: CDR1 LNHNV, CDR2 YYDKDF (reference sequence). V dropped 1 base and J dropped 2 bases, with 12 bases sitting between them. The CDR3 sequence is CATSRVRGSGNQPQHF. CDR3 DNA: TGTGCCACCAGCAGAGTTCGGGGCTCGGGCAATCAGCCCCAGCATTTT.

This chain links TRBV7-9 with TRBJ2-3; 9 nucleotides agree with TRBD2. The length of the CDR3 is 16 residues. Trimming cost V 5 bases and J 2 bases; bases outside gene matches: 8. Germline V lookup: CDR1 SEHNR, CDR2 FQNEAQ (reference sequence). This chain's CDR3 is CASSPGLAGPTDTQYF. The CDR3 DNA sequence: TGTGCCAGCAGCCCAGGCCTAGCGGGGCCCACAGATACGCAGTATTTT.

The chain uses TRBV30 and TRBJ1-6; D not certain. The CDR3 contains 12 residues. Deletions cut 0 bases from V and 10 bases from J, with 7 bases between. Germline V CDR1 and CDR2: GTSNPN, SVGIG (reference sequence). CDR3 in DNA: TGTGCCTGGAGTGTACTGTTGTCACCCCTCCACTTT. This codes for CAWSVLLSPLHF.